This TCR beta chain was obtained from a study of blood T cell repertoires in COVID-19. Per the original methods: Reference gene primers were amplified, and this amplification served to estimate nucleated cell counts. Clones were sequenced by immunoSEQ multiplex PCR, and TCRdb holds only the in-frame ones, with some missing. V, J and clone size were drawn from that table, and D and trimming were deduced from the DNA. In the table there are roughly 250,000 clones, more than 75% of which are singletons. The material sequenced was peripheral blood. The sequence derives from a woman aged 40 to 49 who had recovered from COVID-19.

CDR3 region: CASSLPGLNTEAFF. The CDR3 DNA sequence: TGTGCCAGCAGCTTGCCGGGTTTAAACACTGAAGCTTTCTTT. The genes are TRBV5-6 and TRBJ1-1; D is unresolved. V was shortened by 1 base and J by 2 bases, with 9 bases between the two germline ends. Germline-derived CDR1 and CDR2 are SGHDT and YYEEEE. The CDR3 is 14 residues long.